This TCR beta chain came from a study of long-term antiretroviral therapy in people with HIV. The study, taken as a whole, reports: Someone took the blood between about 2003 and 2017, maybe while older ART regimens were in use. ART adherence, viral resistance and therapy changes went undocumented.

As regards this clone: The antigen is not known.

The immunoSEQ assay was v3.0, run at survey level. Data came from immunoSEQ multiplex PCR; TCRdb stores just in-frame clones and leaves some out. The sample has about 15,000 clones, around 74% seen once. The CDR3 has 16 residues. CDR1 and CDR2 (germline): SGHDN, FVKESK. V dropped 0 bases and J dropped 5; count of bases not matched to a gene: 7. For each donor, at least one pre-ART and at least two post-ART PBMC samples were available. This chain joins TRBV14 and TRBJ2-5; 9 bases are a match to TRBD1. The TCR originated in a woman aged 50 to 60 with HIV. The sequences come from unsorted PBMCs, collected about 2.4 years before starting antiretroviral therapy. For the CDR3, the DNA is TGTGCCAGCAGCCAAGACTTCGGGACAGGGCCTGAGACCCAGTACTTC. Translating gives CASSQDFGTGPETQYF.